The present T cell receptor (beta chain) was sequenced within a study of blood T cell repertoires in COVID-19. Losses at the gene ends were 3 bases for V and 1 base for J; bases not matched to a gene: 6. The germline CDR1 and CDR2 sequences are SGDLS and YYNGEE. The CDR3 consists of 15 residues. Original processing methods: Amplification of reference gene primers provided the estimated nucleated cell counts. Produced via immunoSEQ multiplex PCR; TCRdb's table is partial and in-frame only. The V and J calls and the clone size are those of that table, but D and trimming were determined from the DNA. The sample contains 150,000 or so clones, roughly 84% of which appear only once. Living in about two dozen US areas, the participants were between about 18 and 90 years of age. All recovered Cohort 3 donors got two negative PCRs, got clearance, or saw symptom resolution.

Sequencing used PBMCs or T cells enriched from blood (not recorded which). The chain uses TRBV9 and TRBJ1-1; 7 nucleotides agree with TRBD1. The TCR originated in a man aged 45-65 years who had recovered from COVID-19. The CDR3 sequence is CASSAPQGTNTEAFF. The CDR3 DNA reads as TGTGCCAGCAGCGCACCACAGGGGACGAACACTGAAGCTTTCTTT.